This T cell receptor (beta chain) derives from a study of T-cell reconstitution after alpha-beta-depleted transplantation in children. Study results and caveats: High day-60 TCRbeta diversity in some patients came from surviving recipient T cells and thymic progenitors. Newly made T cells mostly supplied T-cell counts and diversity one year after transplant. Roughly two months post-transplant, alpha-beta T cells reportedly originated from several hundred graft clones that had expanded.

Germline values: CDR1 DFQATT, CDR2 SNEGSKA (reference sequence). CDR3 length: 14 residues. The V and J ends lost 5 bases and 10 bases respectively, with 20 bases between them. The table lists this clonotype with many counts. Antigen unknown. As it was prepared, the TCRbeta library received unique molecular identifiers. One entry per CDR3 protein results from TCRdb running MiXCR on the PCR reads. The sample consists of about 150,000 distinct CDR3 sequences, approximately 12% of them appearing once. The TCR was taken from a boy aged 2 to 10 with acute myeloid leukemia, due to receive a stem cell transplant. The sequencing here drew on PBMCs, taken before TCRalphabeta/CD19-depleted stem cell transplant. V gene TRBV20-1 combines with J gene TRBJ1-4; possible D gene TRBD1, 5 bases. CDR3 loop: CSASPSVPRGKLFF. CDR3 bases: TGCAGTGCTTCCCCGTCCGTTCCGAGGGGAAAACTGTTTTTT.